These 29 T cell receptor beta chains share one sample of origin, sequenced in a study of immune heterogeneity within non-small cell lung tumors. The template consisted of bulk tumor genomic DNA, with about 620 ng used per sample. In surgery, several biopsies were collected from each primary tumor at widely spaced sites. Before undergoing curative surgery, patients had newly diagnosed non-small cell lung cancer that was untreated. With 32 V and 13 J primers, multiplex PCR amplified the TCR beta CDR3. In TCRdb, the multiplex PCR reads were re-called with MiXCR into one record per CDR3 protein. The sample lists a few thousand distinct CDR3 sequences, approximately 50% occurring once. The material sequenced was lung tumor tissue. These receptors all stem from a man between 60 and 75 years old with non-small cell lung cancer.

The sample holds one count of this clonotype. This sequence joins TRBV30 and TRBJ1-1, with D unclear. The germline V gene has CDR1 GTSNPN and CDR2 SVGIG (reference sequence). The CDR3 contains 12 residues. V was cut by 4 bases and J by 0 bases, with 6 bases left in between. Here the CDR3 DNA reads TGTGCCTGGACGCGATTGAACACTGAAGCTTTCTTT. Protein product: CAWTRLNTEAFF.

This clonotype is large. The chain has TRBV11-2 and TRBJ2-5, with a possible D match to TRBD1 (5 bases). V was shortened by 1 base and J by 1 base, with 10 bases between the two germline ends. CDR3 length: 15 residues. CDR1 SGHAT and CDR2 FQNNGV come from the germline V gene. The CDR3 sequence: CASSLVTRAQETQYF. CDR3 coding DNA: TGTGCCAGCAGCTTAGTAACCAGGGCCCAAGAGACCCAGTACTTC.

This clonotype has only a few counts. The J gene is TRBJ2-1, the V gene TRBV30, with a possible D match to TRBD2 (6 bases). The CDR3 sequence is 17 residues long. Germline V CDR1 and CDR2: GTSNPN, SVGIG (reference sequence). V dropped 0 bases and J dropped 7 bases, with 22 bases sitting between them. The CDR3 nucleotides read TGTGCCTGGAGTGTACCCTGGGGAGCGGAGGGAGGTAATGAGCAGTTCTTC. This translates into CAWSVPWGAEGGNEQFF. The full variable domain, its missing parts supplied by reference TRBV30 and TRBJ2-1, is SQTIHQWPATLVQPVGSPLSLECTVEGTSNPNLYWYRQAAGRGLQLLFYSVGIGQISSEVPQNLSASRPQDRQFILSSKKLLLSDSGFYLCAWSVPWGAEGGNEQFFGPGTRLTVL.

In this sample, this clonotype turned up a few times. V is TRBV11-2 and J is TRBJ2-5; TRBD2 aligns across 9 bases. The CDR3 has 14 residues. Germline V gene lookup returns CDR1 SGHAT and CDR2 FQNNGV. The ends lost 8 bases at V and 2 bases at J; junction bases unmatched: 6. CDR3 DNA sequence: TGTGCCAGCGGAATGGCGGGAGGGCAAGAGACCCAGTACTTC. This translates into CASGMAGGQETQYF.

V and J are TRBV7-9 and TRBJ2-5; 12 nucleotides line up with TRBD2. CDR1 and CDR2 (germline): SEHNR, FQNEAQ (reference sequence). V lost 3 bases to trimming and J lost 2 bases; unmatched junction nucleotides: 7. The CDR3 is 17 amino acids. The CDR3 loop is CASSFRTSGTIQETQYF. CDR3 bases: TGTGCCAGCAGCTTTAGGACTAGCGGGACAATACAAGAGACCCAGTACTTC.

V and J are TRBV9 and TRBJ2-2; D is unresolved. CDR3 length: 13 amino acids. Trimming left V 0 bases short and J 6 bases short, with 6 bases between. Germline V gives CDR1 SGDLS, CDR2 YYNGEE. CDR3 amino acids: CASSVDVAGELFF. The CDR3 region has the DNA TGTGCCAGCAGCGTAGATGTCGCCGGGGAGCTGTTTTTT.

This clonotype was detected only a few times. Mismatch with germline at one junction end may stem from a read error. This chain uses TRBV6-2 or TRBV6-3 with TRBJ2-7; 7 bases are a match to TRBD1. Per the germline V gene, CDR1 is MNHEY and CDR2 is SVGEGT. This CDR3 has 15 residues. This CDR3 reads CASSLIRDSSYKQYF. The CDR3 nucleotides read TGTGCCAGCAGCCTAATCCGGGACAGCTCCTACAAGCAGTACTTC.

The rearrangement joins TRBV20-1 to TRBJ2-7; D is undetermined. V was shortened by 3 bases and J by 4 bases, with 10 bases between the two germline ends. Per germline, CDR1 DFQATT and CDR2 SNEGSKA (reference sequence). There are 12 residues in the CDR3. CDR3 protein: CSASGVGYEQYF. In DNA, the CDR3 is TGCAGTGCTAGTGGCGTAGGATACGAGCAGTACTTC.

This clonotype has a handful of counts. V is TRBV6-5 and J is TRBJ1-1; D is unclear. V lost 0 bases and J lost 0, with 14 bases in between. The germline V gene has CDR1 MNHEY and CDR2 SVGAGI. The CDR3 contains 17 residues. The DNA of the CDR3 is TGTGCCAGCAGTTACTCGGGTCTGGGCCTCTTGAACACTGAAGCTTTCTTT. This encodes CASSYSGLGLLNTEAFF.

The chain carries TRBV6-2 or TRBV6-3 and TRBJ2-1, with 7 positions matching TRBD2. The germline V gene encodes CDR1 MNHEY and CDR2 SVGEGT. Trimming at V came to 4 bases and at J to 10 bases, leaving 10 bases not matched to a gene. CDR3 length equals 14 residues. The CDR3 protein is CASSFHRAGEEQFF. CDR3 nucleotides: TGTGCCAGCAGTTTCCACCGGGCGGGAGAAGAGCAGTTCTTC.

The chain couples TRBV11-3 to TRBJ2-3, with 9 bases fitting TRBD2. Germline assignment: CDR1 SGHNT and CDR2 YENEEA. Trimming at V came to 6 bases and at J to 3 bases, leaving 4 bases not matched to a gene. CDR3 length: 14 amino acids. The CDR3 sequence: CASSSGSTTDTQYF. DNA of the CDR3: TGTGCCAGCAGTAGCGGGAGTACGACAGATACGCAGTATTTT.

This chain connects TRBV2 to TRBJ2-7; D not resolved. The CDR3 covers 11 residues. With 1 base removed from V and 4 bases from J, the gap between germline ends came to 2 bases. Germline V lookup: CDR1 SNHLY, CDR2 FYNNEI. The CDR3 sequence: CASSEGYEQYF. The CDR3 DNA reads as TGTGCCAGCAGTGAAGGGTACGAGCAGTACTTC.

Only a few counts were recorded for this clonotype. This chain connects TRBV6-2 or TRBV6-3 to TRBJ1-3; no definite D call. The CDR3 runs 12 residues. Trimming stripped 8 bases from V and 2 bases from J, with 7 bases between. Germline CDR1 is MNHEY and CDR2 is SVGEGT. Here the CDR3 DNA reads TGTGCCAGCGGGGATCCTGGAAACACCATATATTTT. This encodes CASGDPGNTIYF.

The rearrangement links TRBV18 to TRBJ1-1; TRBD1 matches at 10 bases. CDR1 is KGHSH, CDR2 LQKENI, per germline. The CDR3 covers 14 residues. V shed 5 bases and J 2 bases; nucleotides not matched to a gene: 2. The CDR3, as DNA: TGTGCCAGCTCAGGGGACAGGGGTAACACTGAAGCTTTCTTT. Encoded protein: CASSGDRGNTEAFF. The variable domain in full, with the rest retrieved from reference TRBV18 and TRBJ1-1, is NAGVMQNPRHLVRRRGQEARLRCSPMKGHSHVYWYRQLPEEGLKFMVYLQKENIIDESGMPKERFSAEFPKEGPSILRIQQVVRGDSAAYFCASSGDRGNTEAFFGQGTRLTVV.

This clonotype showed up just once. CDR3 residues: CASSQERVLGLYNEQFF. CDR3 nucleotides: TGCGCCAGCAGCCAGGAAAGGGTATTGGGACTTTACAATGAGCAGTTCTTC. The chain uses TRBV4-3 and TRBJ2-1; tentative D call: TRBD2 (6 bases). The germline V and J ends were trimmed by 3 bases and 4 bases, with 19 bases remaining between them. This CDR3 region has 17 residues. CDR1 is LGHNA and CDR2 is YSLEER in the germline V gene.

The chain uses TRBV28 and TRBJ1-2; D is unresolved. Germline CDR1 reads MDHEN; CDR2 reads SYDVKM. This CDR3 comprises 14 residues. The V end was cut by 6 bases, the J end by 8 bases, with 19 bases between. CDR3 coding DNA: TGTGCCAGCAGGTTCCCGAGCCCGCGGGAAGGCTACACCTTC. Amino acid sequence: CASRFPSPREGYTF.

This clonotype was detected a few times. J is TRBJ2-7 and V is TRBV5-1, with D possibly matching TRBD1 (5 bases). Germline V gene data show CDR1 as SGHRS and CDR2 as YFSETQ. The CDR3 length is 15 residues. V shed 0 bases and J shed 3 bases, with 13 bases lying between them. The CDR3 nucleotides are TGCGCCAGCAGCTTGGCCTTGGGGCGCATCTACGAGCAGTACTTC. Translating it yields CASSLALGRIYEQYF.

This clonotype turned up a few times. The V gene is TRBV7-2, the J gene TRBJ1-2; D not certain. CDR1 and CDR2 from the germline V gene are SGHTA and FQGNSA. This CDR3 spans 13 amino acids. With 5 bases removed from V and 6 bases from J, the gap between germline ends came to 13 bases. This chain's CDR3 is CASSLGSGNGYTF. In DNA, the CDR3 is TGTGCCAGCAGCCTGGGGTCCGGGAATGGCTACACCTTC. Based on the CDR3 plus reference TRBV7-2 and TRBJ1-2, the full variable domain is GAGVSQSPSNKVTEKGKDVELRCDPISGHTALYWYRQSLGQGLEFLIYFQGNSAPDKSGLPSDRFSAERTGGSVSTLTIQRTQQEDSAVYLCASSLGSGNGYTFGSGTRLTVV.

This clonotype has only a few counts. This chain connects TRBV20-1 to TRBJ2-7; a possible D gene is TRBD2 (5 bases). The germline V and J ends were trimmed by 6 bases and 6 bases, with 18 bases remaining between them. The length of the CDR3 is 13 residues. Germline lookup yields CDR1 DFQATT and CDR2 SNEGSKA (reference sequence). CDR3 nucleotides: TGCAGTGCCTTCTTAGGAGGAGAATCCGAGCAGTACTTC. Translating gives CSAFLGGESEQYF.

Only a few counts were recorded for this clonotype. The V call is TRBV7-9, the J call TRBJ2-3; 11 nucleotides align to TRBD2. The CDR3 loop spans 14 amino acids. The junction had 9 bases not matched to a gene; V was cut back by 10 bases and J by 6 bases. Germline V lookup: CDR1 SEHNR, CDR2 FQNEAQ (reference sequence). DNA for the CDR3: TGTGCCATCGTACTAGCGGGAGTTGTGGATACGCAGTATTTT. Translation gives CAIVLAGVVDTQYF.

The chain links TRBV4-1 to TRBJ2-7, with D perhaps TRBD1 (6 bases). CDR1 is MGHRA, CDR2 YSYEKL, per germline. This CDR3 contains 14 residues. Trimming shortened V by 4 bases and J by 2 bases, and 12 bases separated the two germline ends. CDR3 DNA sequence: TGCGCCAGCAGCCGTGAACAGGGTACCTACGAGCAGTACTTC. This translates into CASSREQGTYEQYF.

In its sample, this clonotype was seen a few times. This sequence joins TRBV14 and TRBJ2-2, with 7 nucleotides matching TRBD1. Per germline, CDR1 SGHDN and CDR2 FVKESK. V shed 2 bases and J 4 bases; nucleotides not matched to a gene: 7. The length of the CDR3 is 16 residues. The CDR3 DNA reads as TGTGCCAGCAGCCAAACGACAGGGTCGGGCACCGGGGAGCTGTTTTTT. Translation gives CASSQTTGSGTGELFF.

This chain connects TRBV19 to TRBJ1-1; 9 nucleotides agree with TRBD1. CDR1 LNHDA and CDR2 SQIVND come from the germline V gene (reference sequence). V lost 6 bases, J lost 2 bases, and 13 bases stayed unmatched. This CDR3 contains 17 residues. This chain's CDR3 is CASRFLWDREGNTEAFF. CDR3 nucleotides: TGTGCCAGTAGGTTCTTGTGGGACAGGGAAGGTAACACTGAAGCTTTCTTT.

The chain has TRBV9 and TRBJ2-7, with D hard to call. The CDR3 has 15 amino acids. The germline gives CDR1 SGDLS, CDR2 YYNGEE. V was cut by 4 bases and J by 6 bases, with 20 bases left in between. Written as DNA, the CDR3 is TGTGCCAGCAGCACCGGAATAGGTTCCCTCCGCGAGCAGTACTTC. Its protein product is CASSTGIGSLREQYF.

The chain combines TRBV5-1 with TRBJ2-5, with a possible D match to TRBD1 (5 bases). The germline CDR1 and CDR2 sequences are SGHRS and YFSETQ. V was trimmed by 0 bases and J by 5 bases, leaving 5 bases between them. This CDR3 is built from 12 residues. The CDR3 nucleotides are TGCGCCAGCAGCTTGGGACAGGAGACCCAGTACTTC. It yields the protein CASSLGQETQYF.

V usage is TRBV29-1 and J usage is TRBJ2-5; TRBD2 matches at 12 bases. The germline CDR1 and CDR2 sequences are SQVTM and ANQGSEA. After removal of 3 bases from V and 3 bases from J, the junction contained 2 bases not matched to a gene. This CDR3 contains 14 residues. The CDR3: CSVDWTSGEETQYF. The CDR3 DNA reads TGCAGCGTTGACTGGACTAGCGGGGAAGAGACCCAGTACTTC.

This clonotype was counted between two and nine times. This chain joins TRBV5-1 and TRBJ1-1; 10 positions agree with TRBD1. Germline-derived CDR1 and CDR2 are SGHRS and YFSETQ. This CDR3 has 14 amino acids. Trimming cost V 5 bases and J 5 bases; bases outside gene matches: 6. CDR3 amino acids: CASRSGTGATEAFF. The CDR3 coding sequence is TGCGCCAGCAGGTCCGGGACAGGGGCTACTGAAGCTTTCTTT.

This clonotype was counted a few times. V gene TRBV12-3 or TRBV12-4 combines with J gene TRBJ1-6, with D possibly matching TRBD1 (5 bases). V was pared by 3 bases and J by 6 bases, with 9 bases between. This CDR3 is 14 amino acids long. This chain's CDR3 is CASSFSGLNSPLHF. The DNA of the CDR3 is TGTGCCAGCAGTTTTTCAGGGCTTAATTCACCCCTCCACTTT.

The chain recombines TRBV7-9 with TRBJ1-2, with D unresolved. This CDR3 comprises 17 residues. Per germline, CDR1 SEHNR and CDR2 FQNEAQ (reference sequence). V was shortened by 5 bases and J by 4 bases, with 23 bases between the two germline ends. In DNA, the CDR3 is TGTGCCAGCAGCCCCCAAACCCGACTCACCACCAGCTATGGCTACACCTTC. Translation gives CASSPQTRLTTSYGYTF. The full variable domain, its missing parts supplied by reference TRBV7-9 and TRBJ1-2, is DTGVSQNPRHKITKRGQNVTFRCDPISEHNRLYWYRQTLGQGPEFLTYFQNEAQLEKSRLLSDRFSAERPKGSFSTLEIQRTEQGDSAMYLCASSPQTRLTTSYGYTFGSGTRLTVV.